This is a list of T cell receptor beta chains from one sample in a study of cytomegalovirus exposure and HLA in healthy donors. The assay was immunoSEQ multiplex PCR, and TCRdb's table has in-frame clones only and misses some. There are 100,000 or so clones in the sample; roughly 80% occur only once, and approximately 2.8% lies in the top ten. The sequenced sample was PBMCs. These TCRs come from a middle-aged man in good health and CMV-seronegative. Both conserved end residues are part of each CDR3. D genes are given only for firm matches. Clone size is stated in some rows and not others, as once, few, many or a class when expanded.

d_gene	j_gene	len	abundance	v_gene	CDR3aa	CDR3nt
TRBD1	TRBJ1-2	14	-	TRBV7-2	CASSFRDRADGYTF	TGTGCCAGCAGCTTCCGGGACAGGGCAGATGGCTACACCTTC
-	TRBJ1-6	17	once	TRBV7-2	CASSLTTESSYNSPLHF	TGTGCCAGCAGCTTAACGACGGAGAGCTCCTATAATTCACCCCTCCACTTT
TRBD1	TRBJ1-3	15	-	TRBV2	CASTGQGRSGNTIYF	TGTGCCAGCACCGGACAGGGGAGATCTGGAAACACCATATATTTT
TRBD1	TRBJ1-3	16	-	TRBV7-9	CASSFPTGVTGNTIYF	TGTGCCAGCAGCTTTCCCACAGGGGTAACTGGAAACACCATATATTTT
TRBD1	TRBJ2-1	15	-	TRBV6-5	CASSYEGAGYNEQFF	TGTGCCAGCAGTTACGAGGGGGCGGGCTACAATGAGCAGTTCTTC
-	TRBJ2-3	17	-	TRBV14	CASSHARGVLSTDTQYF	TGTGCCAGCAGTCACGCGCGGGGTGTTTTGTCCACAGATACGCAGTATTTT
-	TRBJ1-1	13	-	TRBV5-1	CASSSDGYTEAFF	TGCGCCAGCAGCTCCGACGGGTACACTGAAGCTTTCTTT
-	TRBJ2-1	15	-	TRBV7-2	CAGRNGGSSYNEQFF	TGTGCTGGTCGGAACGGGGGAAGCTCCTACAATGAGCAGTTCTTC
-	TRBJ1-2	14	-	TRBV7-2	CASSLGSGGYGCTF	TGTGCCAGCAGCTTAGGCAGTGGGGGCTATGGCTGCACCTTC
-	TRBJ2-1	12	-	TRBV6-5	CASSYLAGEQFF	TGTGCCAGCAGTTACCTCGCGGGTGAGCAGTTCTTC
-	TRBJ2-3	14	-	TRBV25-1	CASSERPSTDTQYF	TGTGCCAGCAGTGAGCGGCCAAGCACAGATACGCAGTATTTT
TRBD1	TRBJ2-1	16	-	TRBV7-9	CASGFRGQSSYNEQFF	TGTGCCAGCGGTTTCAGGGGGCAGAGCTCCTACAATGAGCAGTTCTTC
-	TRBJ2-3	12	once	TRBV30	CAWNPGTDTQYF	TGTGCCTGGAACCCGGGCACAGATACGCAGTATTTT
-	TRBJ1-1	12	-	TRBV6-5	CASSAEGIEAFF	TGTGCCAGCAGCGCAGAGGGTATTGAAGCTTTCTTT
-	TRBJ1-2	15	-	TRBV2	CASSDTRVPNYGYTF	TGTGCCAGCAGCGACACGAGAGTCCCTAACTATGGCTACACCTTC
TRBD1	TRBJ2-1	15	-	TRBV6-6	CASARATGGTDEQFF	TGTGCCAGCGCAAGAGCTACAGGGGGCACGGATGAGCAGTTCTTC
TRBD1	TRBJ2-7	14	-	TRBV7-9	CASSPGTGSYEQYF	TGTGCCAGCAGCCCCGGGACAGGCTCCTACGAGCAGTACTTC
-	TRBJ1-5	16	-	TRBV18	CASSPRFTDSNQPQHF	TGTGCCAGCTCACCACGGTTTACAGATAGCAATCAGCCCCAGCATTTT
-	TRBJ1-1	15	-	TRBV19	CASSSTAYIRTEAFF	TGTGCCAGTTCCTCCACAGCCTACATACGGACTGAAGCTTTCTTT
-	TRBJ1-1	11	-	TRBV29-1	CSVEVGLEAFF	TGCAGCGTTGAAGTCGGTCTTGAAGCTTTCTTT
-	TRBJ2-7	14	-	TRBV6-5	CASSRSGDSYEQYF	TGTGCCAGCAGTCGCAGCGGTGACTCCTACGAGCAGTACTTC
TRBD2	TRBJ2-1	14	-	TRBV11-2	CASSLEGRGGEQFF	TGTGCCAGCAGCTTAGAGGGGCGGGGGGGGGAGCAGTTCTTC
-	TRBJ2-3	11	-	TRBV7-2	CASSFRDTQYF	TGTGCCAGCAGCTTCAGAGATACGCAGTATTTT
TRBD2	TRBJ2-1	17	-	TRBV10-3	CASGGAGGLFKYNEQFF	TGTGCCTCAGGGGGAGCGGGGGGGCTGTTCAAATACAATGAGCAGTTCTTC
TRBD2	TRBJ2-3	16	-	TRBV5-5	CASSSMTSGVTDTQYF	TGTGCCAGCAGCTCTATGACTAGCGGGGTTACAGATACGCAGTATTTT
TRBD1	TRBJ2-1	16	-	TRBV7-6	CASSPPGQAAYNEQFF	TGTGCCAGCAGCCCGCCGGGACAGGCTGCCTACAATGAGCAGTTCTTC
-	TRBJ2-4	14	-	TRBV4-3	CASSQDRRENIQYF	TGCGCCAGCAGCCAAGATCGCCGGGAAAACATTCAGTACTTC
-	TRBJ1-6	16	once	TRBV14	CASSQDWGRSNSPLHF	TGTGCCAGCAGCCAAGATTGGGGCAGGAGTAATTCACCCCTCCACTTT
TRBD1	TRBJ2-1	15	-	TRBV5-4	CASSLNTGGNNEQFF	TGTGCCAGCAGCTTGAATACAGGGGGCAACAATGAGCAGTTCTTC
-	TRBJ2-5	13	-	TRBV6-4	CASSATSTETQYF	TGTGCCAGCAGTGCGACTAGTACAGAGACCCAGTACTTC
TRBD1	TRBJ1-3	15	-	TRBV29-1	CSVTPGQSSGNTTYF	TGCAGCGTCACCCCGGGACAGAGCTCTGGAAACACCACATATTTT
TRBD1	TRBJ1-2	15	-	TRBV5-1	CASSPGDRFNYGYTF	TGCGCCAGCAGCCCGGGGGACAGATTTAACTATGGCTACACCTTC
TRBD2	TRBJ2-7	15	-	TRBV9	CASSPGGAGAREQYF	TGTGCCAGCAGCCCGGGGGGGGCGGGGGCTCGCGAGCAGTACTTC
-	TRBJ1-1	17	-	TRBV13	CASSLAPIQGSNTEAFF	TGTGCCAGCAGCTTAGCACCTATACAGGGATCGAACACTGAAGCTTTCTTT
TRBD1	TRBJ1-3	15	-	TRBV18	CASSPSRGSGNTIYF	TGTGCCAGCTCACCCTCCAGGGGGTCAGGAAACACCATATATTTT
TRBD1	TRBJ2-1	15	-	TRBV11-2	CASSFSQGAHNEQFF	TGTGCCAGCAGCTTTTCACAGGGGGCCCACAATGAGCAGTTCTTC
TRBD2	TRBJ2-7	14	-	TRBV18	CASQLAGGSYEQYF	TGTGCCAGCCAACTAGCGGGGGGATCCTACGAGCAGTACTTC
-	TRBJ2-5	13	-	TRBV27	CASSSDSWETQYF	TGTGCCAGCAGTTCGGACAGCTGGGAGACCCAGTACTTC
-	TRBJ1-1	15	-	TRBV7-2	CASSFAGRLGTEAFF	TGTGCCAGCAGCTTCGCGGGACGGTTGGGCACTGAAGCTTTCTTT
TRBD1	TRBJ1-5	16	-	TRBV30	CAWSVITTGGGQPQHF	TGTGCCTGGAGTGTTATCACGACAGGGGGGGGTCAGCCCCAGCATTTT